These 16 T cell receptor beta chains were all obtained from the same sample, sequenced in a study of cytomegalovirus exposure and HLA in healthy donors. The study ran its PCR with 60 Vbeta and 13 Jbeta primers. Sequenced by immunoSEQ multiplex PCR; TCRdb stores in-frame clones only, minus some. Of around 130,000 clones in the sample, about 8.5% are singletons; the top ten hold 5.5%. Sequencing was performed on PBMCs. The origin of the receptors is a man aged 35 to 55 in good health and CMV-seronegative.

Only a few counts were recorded for this clone. This chain uses TRBV7-9 with TRBJ2-5, with 9 positions matching TRBD1. The CDR3 has 19 amino acids. J gave up 2 bases and V 5 bases, and 18 bases lay outside the gene matches. In germline, CDR1 is SEHNR, CDR2 FQNEAQ (reference sequence). CDR3 nucleotides: TGTGCCAGCAGCATACCGGGACAGGGATGTATGGACCAACAAGAGACCCAGTACTTC. It specifies CASSIPGQGCMDQQETQYF. Using reference TRBV7-9 and TRBJ2-5 for the parts outside the CDR3, the full variable domain is DTGVSQNPRHKITKRGQNVTFRCDPISEHNRLYWYRQTLGQGPEFLTYFQNEAQLEKSRLLSDRFSAERPKGSFSTLEIQRTEQGDSAMYLCASSIPGQGCMDQQETQYFGPGTRLLVL.

This clone has just a few counts. The chain recombines TRBV7-2 with TRBJ1-1; unclear D gene. CDR1 is SGHTA and CDR2 is FQGNSA in the germline V gene. Deletions cut 2 bases from V and 2 bases from J, with 12 bases between. The CDR3 has 15 residues. DNA of the CDR3: TGTGCCAGCAGCTTAATCCGAGTAACCAACACTGAAGCTTTCTTT. Translated, it gives CASSLIRVTNTEAFF.

This rearrangement joins TRBV10-2 to TRBJ2-7, with 7 positions matching TRBD2. Germline V gene lookup returns CDR1 WSHSY and CDR2 SAAADI. This CDR3 has 14 residues. With 4 bases clipped from V and 0 bases from J, the junction kept 3 bases outside the gene matches. CDR3 region: CASSASGVSYEQYF. The CDR3, as DNA: TGCGCCAGCAGTGCCAGCGGGGTCTCCTACGAGCAGTACTTC.

This clone was counted a few times. The rearrangement joins TRBV5-1 to TRBJ2-7, with D perhaps TRBD1 (5 bases). The CDR3 is 12 residues long. Germline V lookup: CDR1 SGHRS, CDR2 YFSETQ. V was trimmed by 5 bases and J by 3 bases, leaving 9 bases between them. The CDR3 nucleotides read TGCGCCAGCAGGGAAACAGGCTACGAGCAGTACTTC. This translates into CASRETGYEQYF.

The chain has TRBV6-5 and TRBJ2-1, with 14 bases matching TRBD2. Trimming removed 4 bases from V and 8 bases from J; junction bases left unmatched: 7. CDR3 length: 16 amino acids. Germline V gene data show CDR1 as MNHEY and CDR2 as SVGAGI. The CDR3 loop is CASSLATSGGADEQFF. The CDR3 nucleotides are TGTGCCAGCAGTTTGGCGACTAGCGGGGGGGCAGATGAGCAGTTCTTC.

This clone was seen only a few times. DNA of the CDR3: TGTGCCAGCAGCGTAGGGATGCAGGCTTACCCGGGGACTGAAGCTTTCTTT. Residues: CASSVGMQAYPGTEAFF. J is TRBJ1-1 and V is TRBV9; D is ambiguous. Deletions cut 0 bases from V and 5 bases from J, with 20 bases between. Germline CDR1 and CDR2: SGDLS and YYNGEE. The CDR3 runs 17 residues.

The rearrangement links TRBV25-1 to TRBJ1-1, with 7 bases that match TRBD1. Germline CDR1 is MGHDK and CDR2 is SYGVNS. The J segment lost 6 bases and the V segment lost 6 bases, leaving 7 bases of the junction unmatched. The CDR3 is 13 amino acids. This CDR3 reads CASSLIGQAEAFF. CDR3 in DNA: TGTGCCAGCAGCCTGATAGGACAGGCTGAAGCTTTCTTT.

The CDR3 DNA reads as TGTGCCAGCAGTTTAAGAGCGGGACGGAGGTACGAGCAGTACTTC. Its protein is CASSLRAGRRYEQYF. This chain connects TRBV27 to TRBJ2-7; 7 bases are shared with TRBD2. Germline V gives CDR1 MNHEY, CDR2 SMNVEV (reference sequence). This CDR3 comprises 15 residues. Germline trimming cut 2 bases from V and 4 bases from J; bases unmatched to any gene: 8.

V is TRBV7-2 and J is TRBJ1-2, with 11 bases lining up with TRBD1. CDR1 is SGHTA, CDR2 FQGNSA, per germline. Germline trimming cut 4 bases from V and 8 bases from J; bases unmatched to any gene: 6. The CDR3 covers 14 residues. This CDR3 is CASSSGQGARGYTF. The CDR3 coding sequence is TGTGCCAGCAGCTCAGGACAGGGGGCGCGCGGCTACACCTTC. Full variable domain (missing parts from reference TRBV7-2 and TRBJ1-2): GAGVSQSPSNKVTEKGKDVELRCDPISGHTALYWYRQSLGQGLEFLIYFQGNSAPDKSGLPSDRFSAERTGGSVSTLTIQRTQQEDSAVYLCASSSGQGARGYTFGSGTRLTVV.

The chain recombines TRBV6-1 with TRBJ1-5; a weak D match, TRBD1 (5 bases). Trimming removed 2 bases at V and 2 bases at J, with 19 bases between. Germline V gene lookup returns CDR1 MNHNS and CDR2 SASEGT. The CDR3 extends over 18 amino acids. The CDR3 coding sequence is TGTGCCAGCAGTGAATGGTCGTCGGGGGGACGGGGCAATCAGCCCCAGCATTTT. This codes for CASSEWSSGGRGNQPQHF.

Only a few counts were recorded for this clone. This chain uses TRBV14 with TRBJ1-6, with 8 nucleotides matching TRBD1. V lost 4 bases, J lost 8 bases, and 7 bases stayed unmatched. The CDR3 runs to 15 residues. The germline V gene has CDR1 SGHDN and CDR2 FVKESK. The CDR3 DNA reads as TGTGCCAGCAGCCTGACAGGGGCTTTGTATTCACCCCTCCACTTT. Translating gives CASSLTGALYSPLHF.

This clone was recorded a few times. This chain uses TRBV10-3 with TRBJ1-2, with D possibly TRBD1 on 5 matching bases. Germline CDR1 and CDR2: ENHRY and SYGVKD. The CDR3 spans 14 residues. V was pared by 8 bases and J by 4 bases, with 17 bases between. This CDR3 is CAIPNRNSGYGYTF. CDR3 nucleotides: TGTGCCATCCCTAACAGGAACTCTGGCTATGGCTACACCTTC.

V and J are TRBV13 and TRBJ2-1, with D hard to call. The CDR3 loop spans 14 amino acids. Germline assignment: CDR1 PRHDT and CDR2 FYEKMQ (reference sequence). Trimming took off 5 bases at V and 1 base at J, with 9 bases between the two ends. The CDR3 protein is CASSPPASYNEQFF. The CDR3 coding sequence is TGTGCCAGCAGCCCCCCCGCGTCCTACAATGAGCAGTTCTTC.

In DNA, the CDR3 is TGTGCCAGCAGTCCTAACGCGGGGTACACTGAAGCTTTCTTT. Residues: CASSPNAGYTEAFF. The V and J genes are TRBV6-5 and TRBJ1-1; no firm D call. CDR1 and CDR2 (germline): MNHEY, SVGAGI. V was shortened by 5 bases and J by 3 bases, with 13 bases between the two germline ends. The CDR3 runs 14 residues.

This clone occurred a few times. The CDR3 DNA follows: TGTGCCAGCAGACACCCAGGAGGAAACTCCTACAATGAGCAGTTCTTC. As protein: CASRHPGGNSYNEQFF. The rearrangement links TRBV28 to TRBJ2-1; D is perhaps TRBD2 (5 bases). Germline V gives CDR1 MDHEN, CDR2 SYDVKM. V shed 6 bases and J shed 0 bases, with 15 bases lying between them. The length of the CDR3 is 16 residues.

This clone was seen more than once but under ten times. The chain recombines TRBV6-5 with TRBJ2-4, with D maybe TRBD2 (6 bases). The CDR3 is 13 amino acids. V was trimmed by 0 bases and J by 8 bases, leaving 8 bases between them. The germline V gene encodes CDR1 MNHEY and CDR2 SVGAGI. CDR3 region: CASSYSGGDIQYF. The DNA of the CDR3 is TGTGCCAGCAGTTACTCGGGGGGAGACATTCAGTACTTC.